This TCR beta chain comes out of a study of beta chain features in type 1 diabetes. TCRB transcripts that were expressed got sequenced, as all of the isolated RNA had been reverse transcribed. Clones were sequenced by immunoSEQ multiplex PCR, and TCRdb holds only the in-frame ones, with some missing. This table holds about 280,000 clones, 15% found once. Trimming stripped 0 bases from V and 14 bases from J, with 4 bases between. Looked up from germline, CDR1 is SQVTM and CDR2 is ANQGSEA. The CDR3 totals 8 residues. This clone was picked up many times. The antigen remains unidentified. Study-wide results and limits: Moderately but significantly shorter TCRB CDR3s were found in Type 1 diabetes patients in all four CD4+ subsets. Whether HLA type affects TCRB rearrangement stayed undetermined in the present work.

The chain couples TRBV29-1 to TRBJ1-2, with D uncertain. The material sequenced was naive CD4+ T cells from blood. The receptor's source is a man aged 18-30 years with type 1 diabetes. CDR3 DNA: TGCAGCGTTGAAGATCTGACCTTC. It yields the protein CSVEDLTF.